What follows is one T cell receptor beta chain and its context. Library preparation tagged each individual cDNA molecule with a unique molecular identifier. Authors' analysis steps: Samples ranged from about 23,224 to 690,600 TCRs, with a median of roughly 95,000. Each CDR3 protein is one row after TCRdb ran MiXCR on the RACE reads. The V and J calls reflect TCRdb's pipeline rather than the authors' work. Among tens of thousands of distinct CDR3 sequences, 7.5% to 10% were seen once, and the ten largest hold roughly 6.6%. The source of the sample is a study of human T cells and chemical hapten exposure. This sample's time point: patch test 2, 6 weeks after DPC sensitization. Treatment noted: therapeutic diphenylcyclopropenone sensitization with weekly scalp DPC. From germline, CDR1 is SQVTM and CDR2 ANQGSEA. This CDR3 has 12 amino acids. With V trimmed by 4 bases and J by 4 bases, 3 bases remained unmatched.

This TCR was recovered from a man in his thirties or forties with alopecia areata. Some clones in this sample may be carry-over from other donors' samples. The starting material was whole blood, obtained in connection with sensitization to the hapten diphenylcyclopropenone (DPC). The J gene is TRBJ1-1, the V gene TRBV29-1, with 7 bases matching TRBD1. The CDR3 DNA sequence: TGCAGCGTTGGACAGGGTTCCACTGAAGCTTTCTTT. Residues: CSVGQGSTEAFF. Based on the CDR3 plus reference TRBV29-1 and TRBJ1-1, the full variable domain is SAVISQKPSRDICQRGTSLTIQCQVDSQVTMMFWYRQQPGQSLTLIATANQGSEATYESGFVIDKFPISRPNLTFSTLTVSNMSPEDSSIYLCSVGQGSTEAFFGQGTRLTVV.